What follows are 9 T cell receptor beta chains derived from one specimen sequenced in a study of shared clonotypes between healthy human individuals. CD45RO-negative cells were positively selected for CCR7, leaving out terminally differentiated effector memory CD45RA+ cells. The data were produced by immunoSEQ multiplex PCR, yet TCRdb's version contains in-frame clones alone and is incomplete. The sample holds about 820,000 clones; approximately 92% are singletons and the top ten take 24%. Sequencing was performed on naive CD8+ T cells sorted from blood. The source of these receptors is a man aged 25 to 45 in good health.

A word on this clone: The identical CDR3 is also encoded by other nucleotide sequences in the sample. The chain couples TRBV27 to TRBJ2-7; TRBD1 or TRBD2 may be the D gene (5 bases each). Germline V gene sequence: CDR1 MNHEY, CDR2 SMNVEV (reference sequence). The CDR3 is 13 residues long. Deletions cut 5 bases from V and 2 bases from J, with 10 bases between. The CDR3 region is CASSPGPTYEQYF. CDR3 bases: TGTGCCAGCAGTCCGGGACCAACCTACGAGCAGTACTTC.

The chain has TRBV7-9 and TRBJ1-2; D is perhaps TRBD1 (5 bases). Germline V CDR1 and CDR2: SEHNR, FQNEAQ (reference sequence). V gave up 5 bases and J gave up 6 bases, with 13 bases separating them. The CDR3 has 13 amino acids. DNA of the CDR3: TGTGCCAGCAGCCCCCTCGGGGCGAATGGCTACACCTTC. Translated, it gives CASSPLGANGYTF.

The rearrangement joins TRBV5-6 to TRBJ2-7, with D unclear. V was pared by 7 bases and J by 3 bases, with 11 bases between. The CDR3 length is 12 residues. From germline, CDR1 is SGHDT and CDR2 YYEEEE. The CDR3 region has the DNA TGTGCCAGCTCTAAATTGGGCTACGAGCAGTACTTC. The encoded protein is CASSKLGYEQYF.

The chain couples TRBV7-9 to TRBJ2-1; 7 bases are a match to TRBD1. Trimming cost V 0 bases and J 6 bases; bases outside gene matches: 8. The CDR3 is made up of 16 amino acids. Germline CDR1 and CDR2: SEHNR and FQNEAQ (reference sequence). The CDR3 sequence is CASSLARQGLLNEQFF. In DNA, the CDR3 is TGTGCCAGCAGCTTAGCCCGACAGGGTTTGCTCAATGAGCAGTTCTTC.

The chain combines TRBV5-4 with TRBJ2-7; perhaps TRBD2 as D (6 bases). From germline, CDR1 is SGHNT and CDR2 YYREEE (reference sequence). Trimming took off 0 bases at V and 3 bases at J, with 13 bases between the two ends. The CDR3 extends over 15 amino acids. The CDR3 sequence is CASSLALGLVYEQYF. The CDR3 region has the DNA TGTGCCAGCAGCTTGGCACTGGGACTGGTCTACGAGCAGTACTTC.

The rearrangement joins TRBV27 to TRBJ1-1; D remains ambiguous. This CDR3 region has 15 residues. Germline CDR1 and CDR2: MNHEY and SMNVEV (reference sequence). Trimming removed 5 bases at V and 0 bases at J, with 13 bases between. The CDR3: CASSESLALNTEAFF. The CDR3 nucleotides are TGTGCCAGCAGTGAGAGTCTAGCCTTGAACACTGAAGCTTTCTTT.

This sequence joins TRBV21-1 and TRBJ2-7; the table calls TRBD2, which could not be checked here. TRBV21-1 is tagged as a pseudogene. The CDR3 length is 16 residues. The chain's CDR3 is CASSSKGWRGVYEQYF. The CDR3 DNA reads TGTGCCAGCAGCTCCAAAGGGTGGAGGGGTGTTTACGAGCAGTACTTC.

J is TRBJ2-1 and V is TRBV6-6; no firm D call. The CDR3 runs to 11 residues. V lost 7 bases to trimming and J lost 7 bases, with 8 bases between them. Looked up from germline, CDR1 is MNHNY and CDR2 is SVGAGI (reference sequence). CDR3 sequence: CASILDNEQFF. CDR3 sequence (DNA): TGTGCCAGCATCCTCGATAATGAGCAGTTCTTC.

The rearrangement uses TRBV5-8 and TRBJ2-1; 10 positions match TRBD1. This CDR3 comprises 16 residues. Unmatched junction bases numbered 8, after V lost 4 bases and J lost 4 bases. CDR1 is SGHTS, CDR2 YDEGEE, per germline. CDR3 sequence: CASSGPGTGAYNEQFF. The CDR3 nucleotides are TGTGCCAGCAGCGGACCCGGGACAGGGGCTTACAATGAGCAGTTCTTC.